This TCR beta chain comes out of a study of Graves' ophthalmopathy and Graves' hyperthyroidism. Trimming cost V 6 bases and J 1 base, with 6 bases left between them. Germline values: CDR1 MNHEY, CDR2 SMNVEV (reference sequence). CDR3 length: 12 amino acids. The authors diagnosed from clinical symptoms, serum thyroxine, TRAb, thyroid ultrasound and orbital computed tomography. This clonotype has ten or more counts. RNA transcripts provided the template for amplifying TCR beta CDR3 regions. The first-round RT-PCR employed HTBI primers together with the Qiagen OneStep RT-PCR kit. A multiplex PCR was then performed as the second round. Via MiXCR, TCRdb re-called the multiplex PCR reads, giving one row per CDR3 protein. The sample lists under 350,000 distinct CDR3 sequences; roughly a sixth were seen once.

The chain recombines TRBV27 with TRBJ2-5, with D hard to call. This receptor was taken from an adult man with Graves' ophthalmopathy. Specimen: peripheral blood. The CDR3 protein is CASRRAQETQYF. Written as DNA, the CDR3 is TGTGCCAGCAGACGAGCCCAAGAGACCCAGTACTTC.